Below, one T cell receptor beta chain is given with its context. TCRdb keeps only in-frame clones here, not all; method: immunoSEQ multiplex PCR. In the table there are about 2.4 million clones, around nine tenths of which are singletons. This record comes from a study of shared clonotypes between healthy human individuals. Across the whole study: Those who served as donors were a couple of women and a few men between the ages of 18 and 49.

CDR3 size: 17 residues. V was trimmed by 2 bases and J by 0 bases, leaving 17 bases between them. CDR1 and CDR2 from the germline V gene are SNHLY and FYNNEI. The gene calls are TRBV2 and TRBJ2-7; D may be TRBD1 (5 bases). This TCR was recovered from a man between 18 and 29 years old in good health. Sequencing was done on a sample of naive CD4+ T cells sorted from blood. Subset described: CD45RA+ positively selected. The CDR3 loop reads CASSETQGRGFSYEQYF. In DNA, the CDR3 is TGTGCCAGCAGTGAAACGCAGGGAAGGGGATTCTCCTACGAGCAGTACTTC.